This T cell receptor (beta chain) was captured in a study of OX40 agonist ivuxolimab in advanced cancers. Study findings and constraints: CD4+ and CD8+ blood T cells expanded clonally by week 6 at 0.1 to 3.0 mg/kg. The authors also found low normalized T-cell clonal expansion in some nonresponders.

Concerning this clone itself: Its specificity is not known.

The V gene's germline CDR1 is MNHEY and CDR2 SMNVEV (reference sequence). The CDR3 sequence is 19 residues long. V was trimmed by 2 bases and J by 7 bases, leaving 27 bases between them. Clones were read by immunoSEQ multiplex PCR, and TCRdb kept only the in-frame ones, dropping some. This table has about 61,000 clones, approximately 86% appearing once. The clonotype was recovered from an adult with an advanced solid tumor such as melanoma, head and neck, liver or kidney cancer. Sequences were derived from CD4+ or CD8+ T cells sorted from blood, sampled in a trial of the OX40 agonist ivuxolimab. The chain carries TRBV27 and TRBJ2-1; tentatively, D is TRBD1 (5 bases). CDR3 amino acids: CASSLQGLRNYRPGNEQFF. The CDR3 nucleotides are TGTGCCAGCAGTTTACAGGGCCTAAGGAACTATCGACCAGGGAATGAGCAGTTCTTC.